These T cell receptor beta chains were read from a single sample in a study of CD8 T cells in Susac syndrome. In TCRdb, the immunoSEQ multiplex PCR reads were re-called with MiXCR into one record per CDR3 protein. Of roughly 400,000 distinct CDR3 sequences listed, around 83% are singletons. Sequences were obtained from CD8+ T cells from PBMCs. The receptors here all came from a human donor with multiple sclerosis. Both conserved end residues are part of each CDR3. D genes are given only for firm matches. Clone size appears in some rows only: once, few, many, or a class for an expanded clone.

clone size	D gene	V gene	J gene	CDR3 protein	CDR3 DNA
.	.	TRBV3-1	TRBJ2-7	CASSQTGLGSYEQYF	TGTGCCAGCAGCCAGACGGGGTTGGGGTCCTACGAGCAGTACTTC
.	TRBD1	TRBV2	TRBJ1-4	CASSDGTGGNEKLFF	TGTGCCAGCAGTGATGGGACAGGGGGGAATGAAAAACTGTTTTTT
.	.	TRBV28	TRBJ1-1	CASSTRFWGRHLTEAFF	TGTGCCAGCAGTACCCGTTTCTGGGGGCGACACCTCACTGAAGCTTTCTTT
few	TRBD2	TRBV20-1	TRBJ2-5	CSALPSGGSNPAQYF	TGCAGTGCCCTCCCAAGCGGGGGGTCCAACCCGGCCCAGTACTTC
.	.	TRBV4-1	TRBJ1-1	CASSRTADTEAFF	TGCGCCAGTTCGAGGACAGCTGACACTGAAGCTTTCTTT
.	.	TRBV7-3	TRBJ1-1	CASSLTQTGLGSEAFF	TGTGCCAGCAGCTTAACCCAAACGGGGTTGGGTTCTGAAGCTTTCTTT
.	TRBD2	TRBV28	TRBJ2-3	CASNHPREGIDTQYF	TGTGCCAGCAACCACCCCCGGGAGGGCATAGATACGCAGTATTTT
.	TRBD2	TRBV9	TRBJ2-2	CASSVLGLAGIGGLPGGELFF	TGTGCCAGCAGCGTACTGGGACTAGCGGGAATTGGAGGGTTACCTGGCGGGGAGCTGTTTTTT
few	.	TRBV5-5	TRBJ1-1	CASRVIGGSAEAFF	TGTGCCAGCCGGGTAATCGGGGGCTCCGCTGAAGCTTTCTTT
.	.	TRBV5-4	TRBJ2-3	CASSLSDLGGGDTQYF	TGTGCCAGCAGCTTGTCGGACTTGGGCGGGGGCGATACGCAGTATTTT
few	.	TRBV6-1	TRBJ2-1	CASSASYNEQFF	TGTGCCAGCAGTGCCAGCTACAATGAGCAGTTCTTC
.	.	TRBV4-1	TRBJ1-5	CASSMRDSNQPQHF	TGCGCCAGCTCAATGCGGGATAGCAATCAGCCCCAGCATTTT
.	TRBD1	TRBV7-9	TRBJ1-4	CASSVGQGDEKLFF	TGTGCCAGCAGCGTTGGACAGGGGGATGAAAAACTGTTTTTT
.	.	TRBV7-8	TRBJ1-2	CASSHGSAKGYTF	TGTGCCAGCAGCCATGGATCTGCAAAGGGCTACACCTTC
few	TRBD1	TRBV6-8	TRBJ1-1	CARITGGRNTEAFF	TGTGCCAGAATAACAGGGGGCCGCAACACTGAAGCTTTCTTT
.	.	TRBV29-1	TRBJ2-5	CSVEGTGVGETQYF	TGCAGCGTTGAGGGGACGGGAGTCGGGGAGACCCAGTACTTC
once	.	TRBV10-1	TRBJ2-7	CASSALVGVGYEQYF	TGCGCCAGCAGTGCTCTAGTGGGAGTAGGCTACGAGCAGTACTTC
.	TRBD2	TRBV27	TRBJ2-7	CASSLLAGGSSYEQYF	TGTGCCAGCAGTTTACTAGCGGGGGGTAGCTCCTACGAGCAGTACTTC
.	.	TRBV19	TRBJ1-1	CASSPPGAEAFF	TGTGCCAGTAGTCCACCCGGCGCTGAAGCTTTCTTT
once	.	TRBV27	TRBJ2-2	CASSFEDTGELFF	TGTGCCAGCAGTTTTGAGGACACCGGGGAGCTGTTTTTT
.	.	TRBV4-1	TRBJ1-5	CASSQEASNQPQHF	TGCGCCAGCAGCCAAGAAGCTAGCAATCAGCCCCAGCATTTT
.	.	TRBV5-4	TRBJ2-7	CAHVSGASYEQYF	TGTGCCCACGTGTCGGGAGCCTCCTACGAGCAGTACTTC
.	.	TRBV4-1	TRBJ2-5	CASSQDGRGEETQYF	TGCGCCAGCAGCCAAGATGGTAGGGGAGAAGAGACCCAGTACTTC
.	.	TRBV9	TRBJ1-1	CASSVALDAGTEAFF	TGTGCCAGCAGCGTAGCGCTGGACGCGGGGACTGAAGCTTTCTTT
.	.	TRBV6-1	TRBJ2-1	CASSLQTVSSYNEQFF	TGTGCCAGCAGTCTCCAGACAGTTAGCTCCTACAATGAGCAGTTCTTC
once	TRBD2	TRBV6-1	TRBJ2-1	CASRRGGPGNEQFF	TGTGCCAGCAGGAGGGGAGGGCCCGGGAATGAGCAGTTCTTC
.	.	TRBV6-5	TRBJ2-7	CASSYRWGHEQYF	TGTGCCAGCAGTTACCGGTGGGGTCACGAGCAGTACTTC
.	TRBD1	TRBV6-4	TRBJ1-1	CASSESTGAGDTEAFF	TGTGCCAGCAGTGAGTCTACAGGGGCCGGGGACACTGAAGCTTTCTTT
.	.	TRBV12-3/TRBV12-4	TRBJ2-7	CASTPGKEQYF	TGTGCCAGCACCCCCGGGAAAGAGCAGTACTTC
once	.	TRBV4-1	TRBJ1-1	CASSPSLGRDTEAFF	TGCGCCAGCAGCCCGTCACTCGGCCGGGACACTGAAGCTTTCTTT
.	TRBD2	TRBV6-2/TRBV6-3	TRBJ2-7	CASNQRGGSYEQYF	TGTGCCAGCAACCAGCGGGGGGGCTCCTACGAGCAGTACTTC
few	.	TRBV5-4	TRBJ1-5	CASSTTPGLQPQHF	TGTGCCAGCAGCACGACGCCAGGACTCCAGCCCCAGCATTTT
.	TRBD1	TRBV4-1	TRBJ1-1	CATRDQFRGRDTEAFF	TGCGCCACCCGGGATCAGTTCAGGGGGCGAGACACTGAAGCTTTCTTT
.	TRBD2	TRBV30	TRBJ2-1	CAWSTSGSFYNEQFF	TGTGCCTGGTCCACTAGCGGGAGTTTCTACAATGAGCAGTTCTTC
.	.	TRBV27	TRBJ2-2	CASSFSPGGAGELFF	TGTGCCAGCAGTTTTTCACCAGGCGGGGCCGGGGAGCTGTTTTTT
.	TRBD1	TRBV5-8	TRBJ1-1	CASSAGTVTEAFF	TGTGCCAGCAGCGCCGGGACAGTCACTGAAGCTTTCTTT
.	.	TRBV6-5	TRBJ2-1	CASTHVMRNEQFF	TGTGCCAGCACCCACGTCATGCGTAATGAGCAGTTCTTC
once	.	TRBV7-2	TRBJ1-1	CASSLDPGGEAFF	TGTGCCAGCAGCTTAGACCCCGGGGGGGAAGCTTTCTTT
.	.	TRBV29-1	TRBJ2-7	CSVLIAWGPSYEQYF	TGCAGCGTATTGATTGCGTGGGGGCCGTCCTACGAGCAGTACTTC
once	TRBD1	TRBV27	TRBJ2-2	CASSFDRGHTGELFF	TGTGCCAGCAGTTTTGACAGGGGGCACACCGGGGAGCTGTTTTTT
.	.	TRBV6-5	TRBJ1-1	CASSYSTGENTEAFF	TGTGCCAGCAGTTACTCTACAGGAGAAAACACTGAAGCTTTCTTT
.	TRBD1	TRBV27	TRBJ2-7	CASSFQGANEQYF	TGTGCCAGCAGTTTTCAGGGGGCGAACGAGCAGTACTTC
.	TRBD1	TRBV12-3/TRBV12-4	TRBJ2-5	CASNRDSRETQYF	TGTGCCAGCAACAGGGACAGCCGAGAGACCCAGTACTTC
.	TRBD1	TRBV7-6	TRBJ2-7	CASSKGTGDAYEQYF	TGTGCCAGCAGCAAAGGGACAGGAGACGCCTACGAGCAGTACTTC
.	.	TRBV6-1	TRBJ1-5	CASSEPPRRGSNQPQHF	TGTGCCAGCAGTGAACCCCCACGTAGGGGAAGCAATCAGCCCCAGCATTTT
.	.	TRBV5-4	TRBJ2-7	CASSWGQAYEQYF	TGTGCCAGCAGTTGGGGCCAGGCCTACGAGCAGTACTTC
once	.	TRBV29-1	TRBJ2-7	CSVEEPGGFYEQYF	TGCAGCGTTGAAGAACCAGGCGGTTTCTACGAGCAGTACTTC
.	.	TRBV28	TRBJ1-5	CASSLYTYSNQPQHF	TGTGCCAGCAGTTTATACACTTATAGCAATCAGCCCCAGCATTTT
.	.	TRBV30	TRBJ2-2	CAWDTGELFF	TGTGCCTGGGACACCGGGGAGCTGTTTTTT
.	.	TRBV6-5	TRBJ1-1	CASSYGTVYEAFF	TGTGCCAGCAGTTACGGTACAGTTTATGAAGCTTTCTTT
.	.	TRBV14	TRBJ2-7	CASSQEAQPTYEQYF	TGTGCCAGCAGCCAAGAAGCACAGCCGACCTACGAGCAGTACTTC
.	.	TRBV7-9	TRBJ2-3	CASTSPLAENTDTQYF	TGTGCCAGCACCTCCCCCCTTGCAGAAAATACAGATACGCAGTATTTT
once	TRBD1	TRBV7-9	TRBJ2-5	CASSDRGKETQYF	TGTGCCAGCTCCGACAGGGGAAAAGAGACCCAGTACTTC
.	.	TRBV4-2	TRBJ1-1	CASSQEGQQNTEAFF	TGTGCCAGCAGCCAAGAAGGGCAGCAGAACACTGAAGCTTTCTTT
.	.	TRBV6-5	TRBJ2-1	CANNSGYNEQFF	TGTGCCAACAATTCAGGTTACAATGAGCAGTTCTTC
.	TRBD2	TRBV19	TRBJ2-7	CASSTWTSGKDYEQYF	TGTGCCAGTAGTACCTGGACTAGCGGAAAAGACTACGAGCAGTACTTC
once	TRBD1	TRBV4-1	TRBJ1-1	CASSFQGTGAALYAFF	TGCGCCAGCAGCTTCCAAGGTACAGGGGCGGCCTTGTATGCTTTCTTT
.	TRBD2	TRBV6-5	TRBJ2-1	CASSYSARGEQFF	TGTGCCAGCAGTTACTCGGCGCGGGGGGAGCAGTTCTTC
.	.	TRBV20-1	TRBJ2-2	CSARGLGSGGELFF	TGCAGTGCTAGAGGGCTCGGCTCTGGCGGGGAGCTGTTTTTT